This T cell receptor (beta chain) was observed in a study of blood T cell repertoires in COVID-19. Study context: Some COVID-19 samples were acute and others convalescent; all came from the United States, Italy and Spain. T cells, B-cell-depleted T cells, or PBMCs provided the cDNA or gDNA that served as material.

In the original processing: Amplified reference gene primers provided the basis for estimating nucleated cell counts. TCRdb's table, derived via immunoSEQ multiplex PCR, lists solely in-frame clones and lacks some. The V and J calls and clone size come from that table; D and trimming were worked out from the DNA. The table shows under 150,000 clones, with roughly 86% occurring only once. The CDR3 length is 14 residues. Germline lookup yields CDR1 LGHDT and CDR2 YNNKEL (reference sequence). Trimming removed 4 bases from V and 4 bases from J; junction bases left unmatched: 2. The table lists this clone with a few counts.

The clonotype comes from a man aged 45-65 years with active or convalescent COVID-19. Sequences were obtained from peripheral blood. This chain joins TRBV3-1 (or the pseudogene TRBV3-2) and TRBJ2-5, with 11 nucleotides matching TRBD2. This CDR3 reads CASSRGLAVETQYF. The CDR3 DNA reads as TGTGCCAGCAGCCGGGGACTAGCGGTAGAGACCCAGTACTTC.